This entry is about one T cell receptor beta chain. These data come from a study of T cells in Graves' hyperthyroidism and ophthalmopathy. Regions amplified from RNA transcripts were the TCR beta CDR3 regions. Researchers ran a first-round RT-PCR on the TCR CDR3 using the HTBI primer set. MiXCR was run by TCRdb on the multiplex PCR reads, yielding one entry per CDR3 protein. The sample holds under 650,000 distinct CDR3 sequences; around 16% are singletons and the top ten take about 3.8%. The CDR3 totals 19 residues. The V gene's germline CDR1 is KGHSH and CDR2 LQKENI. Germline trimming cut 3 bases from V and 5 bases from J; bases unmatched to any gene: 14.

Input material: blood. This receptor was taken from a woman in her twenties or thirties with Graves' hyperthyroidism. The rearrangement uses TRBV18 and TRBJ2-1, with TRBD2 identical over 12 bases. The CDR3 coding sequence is TGTGCCAGCTCACCTTCCGACCTTGGACTAGCGGGACCCCACAATGAGCAGTTCTTC. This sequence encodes CASSPSDLGLAGPHNEQFF.